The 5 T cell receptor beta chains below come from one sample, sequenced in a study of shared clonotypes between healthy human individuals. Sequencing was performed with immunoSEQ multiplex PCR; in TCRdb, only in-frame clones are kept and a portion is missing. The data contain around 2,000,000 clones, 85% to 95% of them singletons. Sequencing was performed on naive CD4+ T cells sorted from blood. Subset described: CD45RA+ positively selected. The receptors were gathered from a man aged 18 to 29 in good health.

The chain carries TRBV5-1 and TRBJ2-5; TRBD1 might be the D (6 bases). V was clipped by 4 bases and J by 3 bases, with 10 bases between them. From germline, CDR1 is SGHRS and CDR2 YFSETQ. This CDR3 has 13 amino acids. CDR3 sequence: CASSHRVEETQYF. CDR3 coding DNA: TGCGCCAGCAGCCACAGGGTCGAAGAGACCCAGTACTTC.

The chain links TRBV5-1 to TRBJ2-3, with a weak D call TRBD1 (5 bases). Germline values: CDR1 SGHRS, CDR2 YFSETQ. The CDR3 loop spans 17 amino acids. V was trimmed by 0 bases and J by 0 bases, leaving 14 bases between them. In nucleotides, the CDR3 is TGCGCCAGCAGCTTGGCGTACCGGCAGGGAAGCACAGATACGCAGTATTTT. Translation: CASSLAYRQGSTDTQYF. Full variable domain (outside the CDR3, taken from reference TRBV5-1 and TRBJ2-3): KAGVTQTPRYLIKTRGQQVTLSCSPISGHRSVSWYQQTPGQGLQFLFEYFSETQRNKGNFPGRFSGRQFSNSRSEMNVSTLELGDSALYLCASSLAYRQGSTDTQYFGPGTRLTVL.

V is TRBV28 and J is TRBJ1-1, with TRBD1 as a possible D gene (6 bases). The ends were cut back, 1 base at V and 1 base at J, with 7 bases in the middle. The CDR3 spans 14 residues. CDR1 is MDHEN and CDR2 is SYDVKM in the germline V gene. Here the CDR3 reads CASSLLGQNTEAFF. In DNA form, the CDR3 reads TGTGCCAGCAGTTTATTGGGACAGAACACTGAAGCTTTCTTT.

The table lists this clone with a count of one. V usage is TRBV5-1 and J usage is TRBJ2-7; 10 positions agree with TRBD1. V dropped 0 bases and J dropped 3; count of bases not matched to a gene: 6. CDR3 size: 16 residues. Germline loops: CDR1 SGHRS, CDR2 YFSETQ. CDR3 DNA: TGCGCCAGCAGCTTGGAGCCGGGACAGGGGTTCTACGAGCAGTACTTC. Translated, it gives CASSLEPGQGFYEQYF. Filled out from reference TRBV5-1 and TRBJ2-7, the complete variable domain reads KAGVTQTPRYLIKTRGQQVTLSCSPISGHRSVSWYQQTPGQGLQFLFEYFSETQRNKGNFPGRFSGRQFSNSRSEMNVSTLELGDSALYLCASSLEPGQGFYEQYFGPGTRLTVT.

CDR3 protein: CASSEDTNYGYTF. In DNA form, the CDR3 reads TGTGCCAGCAGTGAGGATACTAACTATGGCTACACCTTC. The V call is TRBV2, the J call TRBJ1-2, with unresolved D. The germline V and J ends were trimmed by 3 bases and 0 bases, with 5 bases remaining between them. The CDR3 spans 13 residues. Germline-derived CDR1 and CDR2 are SNHLY and FYNNEI. Using reference TRBV2 and TRBJ1-2 for the parts outside the CDR3, the full variable domain is EPEVTQTPSHQVTQMGQEVILRCVPISNHLYFYWYRQILGQKVEFLVSFYNNEISEKSEIFDDQFSVERPDGSNFTLKIRSTKLEDSAMYFCASSEDTNYGYTFGSGTRLTVV.